These 24 T cell receptor beta chains originate from one sample sequenced in a study of CD8+ T cells in alopecia areata (dated by TCRdb to 2017 to 2018). Sample treatment or condition, as interpreted from the label and publication: oral pan-JAK inhibitor, 5-10 mg twice daily. Library construction relied on the immunoSEQ multiplex PCR assay. RNA was extracted from all samples and reverse transcribed into cDNA as template for TCR sequencing. Not all clones reach the TCRdb copy of this immuneACCESS table, which keeps in-frame sequences only. Checked studies attribute under half of the gap to unresolved V genes and leave the rest unexplained. This sample gives approximately 210,000 clones in total; roughly 44% of them show up just once. The top ten clonotypes cover 2% to 3% of the sample. Material: CD4+ T cells sorted from blood, obtained at approximately week 39, from a patient treated with tofacitinib. The receptors were gathered from a human donor with alopecia areata.

J is TRBJ1-2 and V is TRBV27; D gene uncertain. CDR3 length equals 15 residues. V was clipped by 3 bases and J by 8 bases, with 19 bases between them. Germline lookup yields CDR1 MNHEY and CDR2 SMNVEV (reference sequence). The CDR3 sequence is CASSFGGGPAVGYTF. Written as DNA, the CDR3 is TGTGCCAGCAGTTTCGGCGGAGGCCCAGCAGTGGGCTACACCTTC.

This clone appeared a few times. The chain links TRBV30 to TRBJ2-5; no clear D. CDR1 GTSNPN and CDR2 SVGIG come from the germline V gene (reference sequence). The CDR3 spans 15 residues. Trimming removed 0 bases from V and 0 bases from J, with 11 bases in between. The CDR3: CAWSVPKQDQETQYF. As DNA, the CDR3 is TGTGCCTGGAGTGTACCCAAGCAAGACCAAGAGACCCAGTACTTC.

V gene TRBV11-2 combines with J gene TRBJ2-5; no reliable D call. The CDR3 covers 15 residues. V was clipped by 5 bases and J by 5 bases, with 18 bases between them. The germline V gene encodes CDR1 SGHAT and CDR2 FQNNGV. The chain's CDR3 is CASSLNSLPRETQYF. CDR3 bases: TGTGCCAGCAGCCTCAACTCCCTGCCCCGGGAGACCCAGTACTTC.

The chain links TRBV2 to TRBJ2-3; D is perhaps TRBD2 (6 bases). The CDR3 is 14 residues long. Germline V gene sequence: CDR1 SNHLY, CDR2 FYNNEI. Trimming took off 7 bases at V and 1 base at J, with 12 bases between the two ends. CDR3 coding DNA: TGTGCCAGCACCCCTAGCGTGGGCACAGATACGCAGTATTTT. It codes for CASTPSVGTDTQYF.

This clone was detected a few times. The V call is TRBV4-1, the J call TRBJ1-3, with 9 bases matching TRBD1. The CDR3 runs to 17 residues. Germline CDR1 and CDR2: MGHRA and YSYEKL. J lost 3 bases, V lost 5 bases, and 11 bases had no gene match. The CDR3 here is CASSSAPGQGIGNTIYF. As DNA, the CDR3 is TGCGCCAGCAGCTCCGCTCCGGGACAGGGAATTGGAAACACCATATATTTT.

This clone was counted a few times. The gene calls are TRBV6-5 and TRBJ2-7; the D is unclear. CDR3 length: 16 residues. V was shortened by 0 bases and J by 3 bases, with 15 bases between the two germline ends. Germline V gene data show CDR1 as MNHEY and CDR2 as SVGAGI. The CDR3 DNA is TGTGCCAGCAGTTACTCTTTCAGAGACTGGTTCTACGAGCAGTACTTC. It is translated as CASSYSFRDWFYEQYF.

This chain joins TRBV5-6 and TRBJ2-2, with D perhaps TRBD2 (5 bases). Germline V gene data show CDR1 as SGHDT and CDR2 as YYEEEE. Trimming removed 4 bases from V and 5 bases from J, with 9 bases in between. The CDR3 length is 13 residues. The CDR3 DNA reads as TGTGCCAGCAGCCTTGGGGAGACCGGGGAGCTGTTTTTT. Translated: CASSLGETGELFF.

This clone came up a few times. This chain uses TRBV29-1 with TRBJ2-7; 9 bases are shared with TRBD2. V was clipped by 2 bases and J by 5 bases; unmatched bases: 13. Germline loops: CDR1 SQVTM, CDR2 ANQGSEA. This CDR3 has 16 amino acids. DNA of the CDR3: TGCAGCGTTGAATCGAGGGCCGGCGGGAGGGCCAACGAGCAGTACTTC. Translation gives CSVESRAGGRANEQYF.

V usage is TRBV5-1 and J usage is TRBJ1-4, with TRBD1 as a possible D gene (5 bases). The CDR3 is 14 amino acids. Germline CDR1 reads SGHRS; CDR2 reads YFSETQ. Trimming took off 5 bases at V and 8 bases at J, with 16 bases between the two ends. Written as DNA, the CDR3 is TGCGCCAGCAGGGATGGGGCCGTCAGGGAAAAACTGTTTTTT. It is translated as CASRDGAVREKLFF.

In the case of this clone: One end of the junction fails to match germline, which may point to a read error. The V and J genes are TRBV5-8 and TRBJ2-3; 9 nucleotides match TRBD2. In germline, CDR1 is SGHTS, CDR2 YDEGEE. The CDR3 sequence is 16 residues long. The CDR3 DNA follows: TGCGCCAGCAGCCAATCGGCGGGAGGGCCTCCAGATACGCAGTATTTT. It is translated as CASSQSAGGPPDTQYF.

In regard to this clone: The identical CDR3 is also encoded by other nucleotide sequences in the sample. The gene calls are TRBV30 and TRBJ2-7; maybe TRBD2 (6 bases). The CDR3 has 13 amino acids. The V gene lost 2 bases and the J gene lost 2 bases, with 10 bases spanning the gap. The germline CDR1 and CDR2 sequences are GTSNPN and SVGIG (reference sequence). The CDR3 loop reads CAWSRRGPYEQYF. The CDR3 coding sequence is TGTGCCTGGAGTCGGAGGGGACCCTACGAGCAGTACTTC.

The chain employs TRBV19 and TRBJ1-1; D uncertain. Germline V gives CDR1 LNHDA, CDR2 SQIVND (reference sequence). CDR3 length: 14 amino acids. V was cut by 9 bases and J by 0 bases, with 14 bases left in between. The CDR3 DNA sequence: TGTGCCAGCAACATAGCCAGTATGAACACTGAAGCTTTCTTT. Protein sequence: CASNIASMNTEAFF.

This clone turned up a few times. The genes are TRBV30 and TRBJ1-5; TRBD1 might be the D (5 bases). Germline CDR1 reads GTSNPN; CDR2 reads SVGIG (reference sequence). This CDR3 has 14 amino acids. Trimming took off 3 bases at V and 7 bases at J, with 16 bases between the two ends. CDR3 in DNA: TGTGCCTGGAGCCGAACCTCGGGGGGGCAGCCCCAGCATTTT. This sequence encodes CAWSRTSGGQPQHF.

This chain links TRBV10-3 with TRBJ2-7; D is unclear. CDR1 is ENHRY and CDR2 is SYGVKD in the germline V gene. The CDR3 sequence is 15 residues long. Trimming removed 0 bases at V and 3 bases at J, with 12 bases between. CDR3 region: CAISESATSDYEQYF. As DNA, the CDR3 is TGTGCCATCAGTGAGTCGGCGACCAGCGACTACGAGCAGTACTTC.

Only one count was recorded for this clone. This chain joins TRBV7-2 and TRBJ2-7, with 9 bases matching TRBD1. V lost 5 bases to trimming and J lost 4 bases; unmatched junction nucleotides: 12. Per the germline V gene, CDR1 is SGHTA and CDR2 is FQGNSA. CDR3 length: 16 residues. CDR3 protein: CASSGWPGQGSYEQYF. Here the CDR3 DNA reads TGTGCCAGCAGCGGCTGGCCGGGACAGGGTTCTTACGAGCAGTACTTC.

The genes are TRBV29-1 and TRBJ2-5; D perhaps matches TRBD1 (6 bases). The J call could be wrong; TRBJ2-7 is a better fit for the DNA end. The CDR3 spans 14 residues. Germline V gene sequence: CDR1 SQVTM, CDR2 ANQGSEA. The CDR3 coding sequence is TGCAGCGTTGCTAGGGGGACAACCCGAAACGAGCAGTACTTC. Amino acids: CSVARGTTRNEQYF.

V usage is TRBV11-2 and J usage is TRBJ2-3, with D possibly being TRBD1 or TRBD2 (6 bases each). Deletions cut 5 bases from V and 2 bases from J, with 14 bases between. Germline V gene lookup returns CDR1 SGHAT and CDR2 FQNNGV. The CDR3 runs to 15 residues. The CDR3 protein is CASSLTWGATDTQYF. The DNA for the CDR3 is TGTGCCAGCAGCCTAACCTGGGGGGCCACAGATACGCAGTATTTT.

The V gene is TRBV23-1, the J gene TRBJ2-5; TRBD1 aligns across 7 bases. TRBV23-1 belongs to the ORF category, with a function that is uncertain. The CDR3 runs 17 residues. J lost 3 bases, V lost 4 bases, and 14 bases had no gene match. DNA of the CDR3: TGCGCCAGCAGTCTTGGGGGACCCGGGACAGCAGAAGAGACCCAGTACTTC. The encoded protein is CASSLGGPGTAEETQYF.

The CDR3 coding sequence is TGTGCCAGCAAGGGCCAGGGCTCCTACAATGAGCAGTTCTTC. It translates to CASKGQGSYNEQFF. The chain is built from TRBV28 and TRBJ2-1; TRBD1 might be the D (5 bases). The CDR3 is made up of 14 amino acids. The germline V gene has CDR1 MDHEN and CDR2 SYDVKM. V shed 7 bases and J shed 0 bases, with 10 bases lying between them.

The genes are TRBV7-9 and TRBJ2-7; no clear D. The V end was cut by 4 bases, the J end by 0 bases, with 10 bases between. CDR1 and CDR2 (germline): SEHNR, FQNEAQ (reference sequence). The CDR3 runs 14 residues. The CDR3 reads CASSYFGVSYEQYF. The CDR3 nucleotides read TGTGCCAGCAGCTATTTTGGGGTCTCCTACGAGCAGTACTTC.

This clone came up once. The J gene is TRBJ2-4, the V gene TRBV30, with 10 bases lining up with TRBD1. There are 16 residues in the CDR3. The germline CDR1 and CDR2 sequences are GTSNPN and SVGIG (reference sequence). With V trimmed by 0 bases and J by 2 bases, 4 bases remained unmatched. CDR3 protein: CAWSVGQGVSKNIQYF. In nucleotides, the CDR3 is TGTGCCTGGAGTGTAGGACAGGGGGTTTCCAAAAACATTCAGTACTTC.

V and J are TRBV19 and TRBJ2-1; tentatively, D is TRBD2 (6 bases). The CDR3 totals 15 residues. CDR1 is LNHDA, CDR2 SQIVND, per germline (reference sequence). V lost 5 bases and J 2 bases, leaving 13 bases between the germline ends. CDR3 in amino acids: CASSVASDPYNEQFF. For the CDR3, the DNA is TGTGCCAGTAGTGTCGCTAGCGATCCCTACAATGAGCAGTTCTTC.

This sequence joins TRBV7-9 and TRBJ2-7; D may correspond to TRBD1 or TRBD2 (5 bases each). This CDR3 is 13 amino acids long. The germline V gene encodes CDR1 SEHNR and CDR2 FQNEAQ (reference sequence). Deletions cut 6 bases from V and 2 bases from J, with 11 bases between. The CDR3 loop is CASSLGRPYEQYF. The CDR3 nucleotides are TGTGCCAGCAGTTTGGGACGGCCCTACGAGCAGTACTTC.

This chain uses TRBV2 with TRBJ2-2, with 9 bases identical to TRBD1. The CDR3 spans 17 residues. Trimming at V came to 5 bases and at J to 2 bases, leaving 9 bases not matched to a gene. Germline assignment: CDR1 SNHLY and CDR2 FYNNEI. In nucleotides, the CDR3 is TGTGCCAGCAGTTACAGGGGGCCATTCCTCAACACCGGGGAGCTGTTTTTT. Protein product: CASSYRGPFLNTGELFF.